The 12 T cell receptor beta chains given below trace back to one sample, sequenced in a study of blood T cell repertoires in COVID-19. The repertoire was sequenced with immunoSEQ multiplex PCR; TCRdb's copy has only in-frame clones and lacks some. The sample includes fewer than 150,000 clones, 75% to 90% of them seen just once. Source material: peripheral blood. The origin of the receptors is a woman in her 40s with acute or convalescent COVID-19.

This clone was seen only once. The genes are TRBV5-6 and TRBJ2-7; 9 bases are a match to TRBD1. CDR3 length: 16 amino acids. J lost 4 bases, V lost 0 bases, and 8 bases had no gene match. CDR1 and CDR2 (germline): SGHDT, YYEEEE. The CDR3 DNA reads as TGTGCCAGCAGCTTGGCCACCGGACAGGGGCTTTACGAGCAGTACTTC. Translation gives CASSLATGQGLYEQYF.

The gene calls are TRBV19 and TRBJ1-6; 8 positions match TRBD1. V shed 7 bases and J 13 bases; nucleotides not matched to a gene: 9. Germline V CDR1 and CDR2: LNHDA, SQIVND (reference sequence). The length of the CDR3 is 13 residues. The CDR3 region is CASNPQGASPLHF. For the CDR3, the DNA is TGTGCCAGTAATCCCCAGGGGGCATCGCCCCTCCACTTT.

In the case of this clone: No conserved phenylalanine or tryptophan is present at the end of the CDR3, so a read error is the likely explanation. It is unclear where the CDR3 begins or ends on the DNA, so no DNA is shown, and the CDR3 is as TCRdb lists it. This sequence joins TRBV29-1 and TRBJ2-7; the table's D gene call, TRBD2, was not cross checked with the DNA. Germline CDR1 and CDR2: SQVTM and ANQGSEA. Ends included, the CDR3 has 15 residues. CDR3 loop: CSVEDLLGLHESNTS.

The CDR3 DNA follows: TGTGCCAGCTCACCATCGGCGGGGGGATCCTACGAGCAGTACTTC. As protein: CASSPSAGGSYEQYF. The chain combines TRBV18 with TRBJ2-7; 8 nucleotides match TRBD2. The CDR3 length is 15 residues. V lost 2 bases, J lost 1 base, and 4 bases stayed unmatched. CDR1 is KGHSH and CDR2 is LQKENI in the germline V gene.

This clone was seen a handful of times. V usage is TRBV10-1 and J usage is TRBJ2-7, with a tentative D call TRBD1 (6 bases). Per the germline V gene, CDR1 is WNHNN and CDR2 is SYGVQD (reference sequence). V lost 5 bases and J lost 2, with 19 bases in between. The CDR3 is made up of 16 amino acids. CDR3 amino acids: CASSPSTGLGTYEQYF. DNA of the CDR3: TGCGCCAGCAGTCCGAGTACAGGGCTAGGGACCTACGAGCAGTACTTC.

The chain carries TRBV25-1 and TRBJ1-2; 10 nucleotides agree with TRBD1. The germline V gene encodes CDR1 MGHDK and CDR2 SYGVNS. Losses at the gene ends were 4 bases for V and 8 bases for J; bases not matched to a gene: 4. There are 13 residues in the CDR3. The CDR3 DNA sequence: TGTGCCAGCAGTGGCGGGACAGGGGACGGCTACACCTTC. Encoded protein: CASSGGTGDGYTF.

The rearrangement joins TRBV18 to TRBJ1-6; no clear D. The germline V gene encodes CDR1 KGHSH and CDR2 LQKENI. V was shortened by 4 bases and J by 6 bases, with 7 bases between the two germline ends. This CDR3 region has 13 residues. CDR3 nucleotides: TGTGCCAGCTCACAGGAGGGTAATTCACCCCTCCACTTT. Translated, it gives CASSQEGNSPLHF. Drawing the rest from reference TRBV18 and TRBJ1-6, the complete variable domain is NAGVMQNPRHLVRRRGQEARLRCSPMKGHSHVYWYRQLPEEGLKFMVYLQKENIIDESGMPKERFSAEFPKEGPSILRIQQVVRGDSAAYFCASSQEGNSPLHFGNGTRLTVT.

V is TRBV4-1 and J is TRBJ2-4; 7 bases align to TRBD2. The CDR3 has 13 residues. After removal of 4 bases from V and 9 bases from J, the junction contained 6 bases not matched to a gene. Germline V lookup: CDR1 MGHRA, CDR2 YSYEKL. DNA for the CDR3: TGCGCCAGCAGCCCTTGGGAGGGTAGCATTCAGTACTTC. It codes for CASSPWEGSIQYF.

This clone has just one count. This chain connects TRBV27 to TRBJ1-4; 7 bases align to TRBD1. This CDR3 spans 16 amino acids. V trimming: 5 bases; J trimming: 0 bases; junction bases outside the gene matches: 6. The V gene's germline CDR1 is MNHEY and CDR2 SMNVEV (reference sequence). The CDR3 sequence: CASSPGQLPTNEKLFF. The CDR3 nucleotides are TGTGCCAGCAGTCCGGGACAGCTTCCAACTAATGAAAAACTGTTTTTT.

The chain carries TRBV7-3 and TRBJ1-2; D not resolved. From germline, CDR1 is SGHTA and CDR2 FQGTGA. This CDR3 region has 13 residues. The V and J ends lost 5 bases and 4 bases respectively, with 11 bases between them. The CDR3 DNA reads TGTGCCAGCAGCCTATCCCCCGGCTATGGCTACACCTTC. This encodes CASSLSPGYGYTF.

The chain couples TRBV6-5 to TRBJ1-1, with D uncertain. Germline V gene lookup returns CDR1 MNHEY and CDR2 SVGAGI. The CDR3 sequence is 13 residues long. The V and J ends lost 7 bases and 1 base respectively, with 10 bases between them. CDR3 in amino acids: CASKSGSNTEAFF. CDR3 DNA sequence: TGTGCCAGCAAATCCGGGTCGAACACTGAAGCTTTCTTT.

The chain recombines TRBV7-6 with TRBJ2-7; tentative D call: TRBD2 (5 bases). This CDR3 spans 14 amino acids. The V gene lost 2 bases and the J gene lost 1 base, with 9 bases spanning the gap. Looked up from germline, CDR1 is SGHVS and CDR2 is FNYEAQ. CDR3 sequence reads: CASSLSGKSYEQYF. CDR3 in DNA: TGTGCCAGCAGCTTAAGCGGAAAATCCTACGAGCAGTACTTC.